This T cell receptor beta chain was captured by sequencing in a study of blood T cell repertoires in COVID-19. V was pared by 4 bases and J by 9 bases, with 13 bases of the junction left unmatched. The CDR3 is 16 amino acids. In germline, CDR1 is MGHRA, CDR2 YSYEKL. The data were produced by immunoSEQ multiplex PCR, yet TCRdb's version contains in-frame clones alone and is incomplete. Here the sample spans approximately 230,000 clones, about nine tenths being singletons. The material sequenced was peripheral blood. The chain joins TRBV4-1 to TRBJ2-1; TRBD2 matches 9 bases. The clonotype comes from a woman in her twenties or thirties with COVID-19, enrolled during active disease. CDR3 sequence (DNA): TGCGCCAGCAGCCGGTATGAGGCGGGAGGGCTGAGTGAGCAGTTCTTC. Its translation is CASSRYEAGGLSEQFF.